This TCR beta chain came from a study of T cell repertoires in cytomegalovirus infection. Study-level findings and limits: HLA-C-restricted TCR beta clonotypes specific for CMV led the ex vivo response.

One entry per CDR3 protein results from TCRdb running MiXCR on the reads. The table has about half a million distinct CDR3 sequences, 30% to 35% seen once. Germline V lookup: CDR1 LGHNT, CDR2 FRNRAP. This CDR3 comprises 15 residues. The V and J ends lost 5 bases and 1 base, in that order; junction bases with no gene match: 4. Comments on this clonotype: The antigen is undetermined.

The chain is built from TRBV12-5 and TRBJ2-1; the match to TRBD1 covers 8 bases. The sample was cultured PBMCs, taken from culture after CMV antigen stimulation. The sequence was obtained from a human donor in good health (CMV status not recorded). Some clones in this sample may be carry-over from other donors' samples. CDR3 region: CASGPTGDSYNEQFF. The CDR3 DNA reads TGTGCTAGTGGTCCGACAGGGGATTCCTACAATGAGCAGTTCTTC.